This T cell receptor (beta chain) was profiled in a study of cytomegalovirus exposure and HLA in healthy donors. Study observations and caveats: Trimming of TCR beta V- and J-genes showed a link, identified in a later analysis, to a missense DCLRE1C variant.

Turning to this clone: Its antigen is currently unknown.

The CDR3 has 15 residues. With V trimmed by 5 bases and J by 6 bases, 8 bases remained unmatched. Germline loops: CDR1 MNHEY, CDR2 SVGAGI. Vbeta (60) and Jbeta (13) primers were used in the PCR. Sequencing was performed with immunoSEQ multiplex PCR; in TCRdb, only in-frame clones are kept and a portion is missing. The sample includes approximately 150,000 clones, 80% of them seen just once. This clonotype originated in a man between 40 and 49 years old in good health and CMV-seronegative. Material: PBMCs. The gene calls are TRBV6-5 and TRBJ2-1, with 9 bases fitting TRBD1. CDR3 in DNA: TGTGCCAGCAGTCACACAGGGGGCCCTCTCAATGAGCAGTTCTTC. Amino acids: CASSHTGGPLNEQFF.